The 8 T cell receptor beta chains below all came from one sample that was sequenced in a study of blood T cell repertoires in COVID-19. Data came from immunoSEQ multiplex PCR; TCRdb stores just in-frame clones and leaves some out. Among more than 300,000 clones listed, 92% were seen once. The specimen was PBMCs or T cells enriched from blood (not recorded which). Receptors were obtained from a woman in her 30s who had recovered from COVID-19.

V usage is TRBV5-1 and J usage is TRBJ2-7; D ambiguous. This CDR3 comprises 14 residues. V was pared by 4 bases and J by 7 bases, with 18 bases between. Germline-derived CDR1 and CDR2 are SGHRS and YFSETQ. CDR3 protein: CASSDGSLLGEQYF. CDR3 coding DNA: TGCGCCAGCAGCGACGGGTCCCTGTTAGGTGAGCAGTACTTC.

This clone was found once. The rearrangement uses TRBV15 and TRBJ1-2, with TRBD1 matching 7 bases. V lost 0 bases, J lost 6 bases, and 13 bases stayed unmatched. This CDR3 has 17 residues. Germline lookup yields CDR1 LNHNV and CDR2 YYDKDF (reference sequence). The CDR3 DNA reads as TGTGCCACCAGCAGAGATTTCACCCGACAGGGCGAAGATGGCTACACCTTC. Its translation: CATSRDFTRQGEDGYTF.

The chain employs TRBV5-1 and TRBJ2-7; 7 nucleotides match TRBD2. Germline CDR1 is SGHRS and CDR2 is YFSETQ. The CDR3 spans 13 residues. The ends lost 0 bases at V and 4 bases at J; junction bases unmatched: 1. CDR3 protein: CASSLGAGYEQYF. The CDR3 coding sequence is TGCGCCAGCAGCTTGGGAGCGGGGTACGAGCAGTACTTC.

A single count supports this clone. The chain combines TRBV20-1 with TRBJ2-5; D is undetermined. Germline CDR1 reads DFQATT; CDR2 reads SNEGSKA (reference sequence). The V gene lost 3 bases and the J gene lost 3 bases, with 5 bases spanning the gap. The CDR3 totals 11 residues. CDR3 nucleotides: TGCAGTGCTAGCCCCGAAGAGACCCAGTACTTC. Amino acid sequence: CSASPEETQYF.

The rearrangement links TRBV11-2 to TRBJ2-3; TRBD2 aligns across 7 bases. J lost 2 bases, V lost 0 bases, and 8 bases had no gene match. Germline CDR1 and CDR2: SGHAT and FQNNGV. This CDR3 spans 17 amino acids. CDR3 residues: CASSLEASGTTTDTQYF. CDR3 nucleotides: TGTGCCAGCAGCTTAGAGGCGTCGGGGACTACCACAGATACGCAGTATTTT.

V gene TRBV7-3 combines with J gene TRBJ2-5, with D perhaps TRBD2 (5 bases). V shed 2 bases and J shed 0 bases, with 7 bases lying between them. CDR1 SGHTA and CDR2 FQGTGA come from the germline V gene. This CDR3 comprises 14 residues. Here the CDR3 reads CASSLGGHQETQYF. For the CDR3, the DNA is TGTGCCAGCAGCTTAGGAGGACACCAAGAGACCCAGTACTTC.

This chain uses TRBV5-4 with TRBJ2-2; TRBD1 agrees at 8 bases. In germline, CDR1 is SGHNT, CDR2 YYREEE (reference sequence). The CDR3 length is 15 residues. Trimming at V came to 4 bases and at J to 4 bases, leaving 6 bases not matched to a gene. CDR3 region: CASSIITGGTGELFF. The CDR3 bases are TGTGCCAGCAGCATTATCACAGGGGGCACCGGGGAGCTGTTTTTT. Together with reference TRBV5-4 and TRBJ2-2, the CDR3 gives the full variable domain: ETGVTQSPTHLIKTRGQQVTLRCSSQSGHNTVSWYQQALGQGPQFIFQYYREEENGRGNFPPRFSGLQFPNYSSELNVNALELDDSALYLCASSIITGGTGELFFGEGSRLTVL.

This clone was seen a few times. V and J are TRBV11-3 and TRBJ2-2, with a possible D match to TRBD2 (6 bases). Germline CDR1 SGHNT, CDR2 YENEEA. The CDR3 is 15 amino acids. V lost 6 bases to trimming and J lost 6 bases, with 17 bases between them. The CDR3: CASSLVSGAPGELFF. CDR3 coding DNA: TGTGCCAGCAGTTTGGTTAGCGGTGCCCCCGGGGAGCTGTTTTTT.